These T cell receptor beta chains were read from a single sample in a study of OX40 agonist ivuxolimab in advanced cancers. Produced via immunoSEQ multiplex PCR; TCRdb's table is partial and in-frame only. The sample contains 55,000 to 70,000 clones, roughly 88% of which appear only once. The material was CD4+ or CD8+ T cells sorted from blood, obtained in a trial of the OX40 agonist ivuxolimab. These TCRs come from an adult with an advanced solid tumor such as melanoma, head and neck, liver or kidney cancer. Both conserved end residues are part of each CDR3. A D gene is named only where the DNA matches it firmly. Some rows mark clone size as missing; the rest say once, few, many or name a class of expanded clone.

J gene	clone size	D gene	V gene	CDR3 protein
TRBJ2-3	.	.	TRBV20-1	CSPRGGDTQYF
TRBJ1-5	.	TRBD1	TRBV6-1	CASSEDRGGNQPQHF
TRBJ1-1	.	.	TRBV28	CASSLFGQMNTEAFF
TRBJ1-2	once	.	TRBV28	CASSPSTAYGYTF
TRBJ2-5	.	.	TRBV7-2	CASSFRPSETQYF
TRBJ1-2	.	TRBD1	TRBV6-4	CASRRQGGADGYTF
TRBJ1-4	.	TRBD1	TRBV6-6	CASGDRGNEKLFF
TRBJ1-3	.	TRBD1	TRBV5-5	CASSSNMGQGGGNTIYF
TRBJ1-1	.	.	TRBV18	CASSLAGQVMNTEAFF
TRBJ1-1	once	TRBD1	TRBV7-9	CASSLLSGGNTEAFF
TRBJ2-7	.	TRBD2	TRBV28	CASSLAGGLYEQYF
TRBJ1-1	.	TRBD1	TRBV5-6	CASSLGPSGGGAEAFF
TRBJ2-3	.	.	TRBV27	CASSLLDGVDTQYF
TRBJ2-5	once	.	TRBV5-5	CASSLAETQYF
TRBJ2-1	.	.	TRBV5-1	CASSWGGVDYNEQFF
TRBJ1-1	.	.	TRBV6-5	CASSPGFGDTEAFF
TRBJ1-1	.	.	TRBV7-3	CASSPGLGNTEAFF
TRBJ2-7	.	.	TRBV10-3	CAISDVTYEQYF
TRBJ1-5	.	TRBD1	TRBV27	CASSHDRDQPQHF
TRBJ2-5	once	TRBD2	TRBV28	CASSRGLAVMYQETQYF
TRBJ2-3	.	.	TRBV19	CASTQGGRAGDTQYF
TRBJ2-7	.	TRBD1	TRBV5-1	CASRRDRVYEQYF
TRBJ1-1	.	.	TRBV7-9	CASSLALANTEAFF
TRBJ2-7	.	TRBD1	TRBV5-5	CASSLLFGTGAYEQYF
TRBJ2-5	.	.	TRBV7-2	CASSDRQWQETQYF
TRBJ1-4	.	.	TRBV5-1	CASSPGRQTSRATNEKLFF
TRBJ1-3	once	.	TRBV9	CASSVMGVLSGNTIYF
TRBJ1-1	.	.	TRBV6-5	CASTPPGGTEAFF
TRBJ2-5	.	.	TRBV11-3	CASSSSGAPRGTQYF
TRBJ1-6	.	.	TRBV5-1	CASSRNQERNSPLHF
TRBJ1-6	few	.	TRBV10-3	CAVQGSYNSPLHF
TRBJ1-2	once	.	TRBV5-1	CASRPNLNYGYTF
TRBJ1-1	.	.	TRBV28	CASSTPGTWNTEAFF
TRBJ2-2	.	.	TRBV7-9	CASRIRGTNTGELFF
TRBJ1-1	.	.	TRBV7-9	CASSLVLGDTEAFF
TRBJ1-6	.	.	TRBV5-4	CASSLDPGQTNSPLHF
TRBJ1-4	.	.	TRBV5-8	CASYPLYRPEKLFF
TRBJ2-1	.	TRBD1	TRBV10-2	CASSGSDRGREQFF
TRBJ2-7	.	.	TRBV5-1	CASSLRYDNEQYF
TRBJ1-6	few	.	TRBV7-3	CASSLGTSGSPLHF
TRBJ2-7	few	.	TRBV7-9	CASSGGAGTYEQYF
TRBJ2-3	.	TRBD2	TRBV18	CASSPPSGGAYF
TRBJ1-4	.	TRBD1	TRBV9	CASSPQGVNEKLFF
TRBJ2-5	.	.	TRBV5-1	CASSLWQTRETQYF
TRBJ1-1	.	TRBD1	TRBV4-1	CASSQTGENTEAFF
TRBJ1-2	.	.	TRBV30	CAWRPDMKPSYGYTF
TRBJ2-3	once	TRBD2	TRBV7-3	CASSGGGSTDTQYF
TRBJ1-2	.	.	TRBV5-4	CASSDQVRGRGGYTF
TRBJ2-1	once	.	TRBV6-1	CASSGRPISLNEQFF
TRBJ1-2	.	.	TRBV27	CASSHNRAANGYTF
TRBJ2-3	.	TRBD2	TRBV7-2	CASSLGGGVDTQYF
TRBJ1-2	.	.	TRBV10-3	CAISVGGSTATNYGYTF
TRBJ2-3	.	.	TRBV9	CASKEGEGTDTQYF
TRBJ2-1	.	.	TRBV6-6	CASRRGGGTKHNEQFF